The entry below describes one T cell receptor (beta chain). This sample stems from a study of blood T cell repertoires in COVID-19. Per the authors' pipeline: For nucleated cells, counts were estimated from reference gene primer amplification. Sequenced by immunoSEQ multiplex PCR; TCRdb stores in-frame clones only, minus some. The DNA gave D and trimming, while V, J and clone size come from that table. The repertoire includes approximately 200,000 clones, 86% of them detected once, and about 9.6% sits in the top ten. V lost 5 bases and J 4 bases, leaving 18 bases between the germline ends. The CDR3 runs 16 residues. Germline V gene sequence: CDR1 SGHRS, CDR2 YFSETQ.

This TCR came from a woman between 25 and 40 years old who had recovered from COVID-19. The V and J genes are TRBV5-1 and TRBJ2-2; tentatively, D is TRBD2 (5 bases). Sequencing was done on a sample of PBMCs or T cells enriched from blood (not recorded which). The DNA for the CDR3 is TGCGCCAGCAGTCCGGCTACTAGAATGCCCACCGGGGAGCTGTTTTTT. Translation gives CASSPATRMPTGELFF.